Listed here are 18 T cell receptor beta chains from one sample, sequenced in a study of tumor-infiltrating lymphocytes in primary liver carcinoma. Investigators took RNA and DNA out together from roughly 21-30 mg of unsorted bulk tissue. Priming with a constant-region primer yielded TCR beta cDNA from about 480 ng total RNA. Each TCR beta library was derived from three nested multiplex PCR rounds that employed slightly modified ARM-PCR. PCR rounds one and two used TRBV1-TRBV30 forward primers with a C-beta reverse primer for approximately 11 cycles each. TCRdb reprocessed the multiplex PCR reads via MiXCR and lists one record per CDR3 protein. This sample has 90,000 to 150,000 distinct CDR3 sequences, with around two thirds found just once. What was sequenced was tumor-adjacent normal liver tissue. The receptors come from a woman aged 60-70 years with primary liver carcinoma and hepatitis B virus infection.

The chain carries TRBV5-1 and TRBJ2-1; TRBD1 might be the D (5 bases). This CDR3 comprises 15 residues. The V gene's germline CDR1 is SGHRS and CDR2 YFSETQ. V was pared by 4 bases and J by 3 bases, with 14 bases between. The CDR3 DNA reads TGCGCCAGCAGCCTAGGCGGACACTACTACAATGAGCAGTTCTTC. It codes for CASSLGGHYYNEQFF. Complete variable domain (other parts from reference TRBV5-1 and TRBJ2-1): KAGVTQTPRYLIKTRGQQVTLSCSPISGHRSVSWYQQTPGQGLQFLFEYFSETQRNKGNFPGRFSGRQFSNSRSEMNVSTLELGDSALYLCASSLGGHYYNEQFFGPGTRLTVL.

The J gene is TRBJ2-2, the V gene TRBV2; D remains ambiguous. Germline CDR1 reads SNHLY; CDR2 reads FYNNEI. The CDR3 totals 15 residues. Trimming shortened V by 3 bases and J by 6 bases, and 14 bases separated the two germline ends. The CDR3 here is CASSESNIGSGELFF. The CDR3 DNA reads TGTGCCAGCAGTGAGTCGAATATTGGGTCCGGGGAGCTGTTTTTT.

Points on this clonotype: One end of the junction does not line up with germline, which may come from a read error. The chain has TRBV29-1 and TRBJ2-1; 9 bases align to TRBD2. Looked up from germline, CDR1 is SQVTM and CDR2 is ANQGSEA. This CDR3 has 17 residues. The CDR3 here is CSVHQASGTSRKSAQFF. CDR3 nucleotides: TGTAGCGTCCACCAGGCTAGCGGGACGTCCCGAAAGAGTGCACAGTTCTTC.

In its sample, this clonotype was seen once. One junction end disagrees with the germline gene, perhaps due to a read error. The chain joins TRBV12-3 or TRBV12-4 to TRBJ1-1; D unresolved. There are 13 residues in the CDR3. The CDR3 spells CGSGPTWNTEAFF. CDR3 sequence (DNA): TGTGGCAGCGGACCGACGTGGAACACTGAAGCTTTCTTT.

Regarding this clonotype: A read error may explain this, as a much larger clone is one base away. The rearrangement uses TRBV28 and TRBJ2-1; a possible D gene is TRBD1 (6 bases). The germline CDR1 and CDR2 sequences are MDHEN and SYDVKM. Trimming took 4 bases from V and 6 from J, leaving 19 bases between them. This CDR3 spans 16 amino acids. The CDR3 DNA is TGTGCCAGCAGTTCACAAGGGGGTAGGAGAGGCAATGAGCAGTTCTTC. This encodes CASSSQGGRRGNEQFF.

Points on this clonotype: A junction boundary mismatches the germline segment, possibly from a read error. The chain employs TRBV12-3 or TRBV12-4 and TRBJ1-1; D is unclear. The CDR3 loop spans 14 amino acids. CDR3 sequence: CASRLAGLNTEAFF. CDR3 bases: TGTGCCAGCCGTTTGGCTGGGCTGAACACTGAAGCTTTCTTT.

The sample holds many counts of this clonotype. The DNA of the CDR3 is TGTGCCAGCAGCCCGCAGGGGGGGCTCACTGAAGCTTTCTTT. This gives the protein CASSPQGGLTEAFF. The chain recombines TRBV12-3 or TRBV12-4 with TRBJ1-1; 7 bases are shared with TRBD1. The CDR3 runs 14 residues. V trimming: 6 bases; J trimming: 4 bases; junction bases outside the gene matches: 8.

This clonotype is medium-sized within its sample. The chain couples TRBV7-8 to TRBJ1-3; a weak D match, TRBD1 (5 bases). The CDR3 sequence is 14 residues long. V was trimmed by 5 bases and J by 2 bases, leaving 10 bases between them. Germline CDR1 and CDR2: SGHVS and FQNEAQ. This CDR3 reads CASSPGGAGNTIYF. CDR3 coding DNA: TGTGCCAGCAGCCCCGGGGGGGCTGGAAACACCATATATTTT.

This chain joins TRBV2 and TRBJ1-2, with D unclear. Germline CDR1 is SNHLY and CDR2 is FYNNEI. The V end was cut by 3 bases, the J end by 7 bases, with 9 bases between. The CDR3 is 12 amino acids. DNA of the CDR3: TGTGCCAGCAGTGAGTCCGGGTTTGGCTACACCTTC. Protein product: CASSESGFGYTF. Variable domain in full (rest from reference TRBV2 and TRBJ1-2): EPEVTQTPSHQVTQMGQEVILRCVPISNHLYFYWYRQILGQKVEFLVSFYNNEISEKSEIFDDQFSVERPDGSNFTLKIRSTKLEDSAMYFCASSESGFGYTFGSGTRLTVV.

The V gene is TRBV6-5, the J gene TRBJ2-7, with a possible D match to TRBD2 (5 bases). CDR3 length: 17 residues. Germline CDR1 and CDR2: MNHEY and SVGAGI. CDR3 sequence (DNA): TGTGACAACAGTTACGAACGACCCCACGAGGGAGCCTACGAGCAGTACTTC. This encodes CDNSYERPHEGAYEQYF.

In the case of this clonotype: A read error is possible here, since a much larger clone lies one base away. The chain has TRBV28 and TRBJ2-7; D is perhaps TRBD1 (6 bases). CDR1 and CDR2 (germline): MDHEN, SYDVKM. The CDR3 spans 14 residues. CDR3: CAGSSPSGAREQYF. In DNA, the CDR3 is TGTGCCGGCAGCAGCCCCTCAGGGGCACGAGAGCAGTACTTC. The entire variable domain, with the rest obtained from reference TRBV28 and TRBJ2-7, is as follows: DVKVTQSSRYLVKRTGEKVFLECVQDMDHENMFWYRQDPGLGLRLIYFSYDVKMKEKGDIPEGYSVSREKKERFSLILESASTNQTSMYLCAGSSPSGAREQYFGPGTRLTVT.

Of note for this clonotype: One end of the junction does not line up with germline, which may come from a read error. This rearrangement joins TRBV29-1 to TRBJ2-3; perhaps TRBD1 as D (6 bases). The CDR3 is 13 amino acids. The V gene's germline CDR1 is SQVTM and CDR2 ANQGSEA. CDR3 sequence reads: CSEGVSNTDMQYF. CDR3 in DNA: TGCAGCGAGGGGGTTTCTAACACAGATATGCAGTATTTT.

This clonotype appeared a single time. The rearrangement links TRBV11-3 to TRBJ2-1, with TRBD2 identical over 7 bases. The V and J ends lost 1 base and 4 bases, in that order; junction bases with no gene match: 19. CDR1 is SGHNT, CDR2 YENEEA, per germline. The CDR3 consists of 20 residues. Here the CDR3 DNA reads TGTGCCAGCAGCTTAGGACGCGGGAGATTTTCCCAAAACTCATACAATGAGCAGTTCTTC. Translated: CASSLGRGRFSQNSYNEQFF.

This clonotype was detected once. Mismatch with germline at one junction end may stem from a read error. Here the CDR3 DNA reads TGCGCCACCAGCTTTCCCGGCGGTCCCGCCGAGACCCAGTACTTC. Its translation is CATSFPGGPAETQYF. This sequence joins TRBV5-1 and TRBJ2-5; D gene ambiguous. Germline-derived CDR1 and CDR2 are SGHRS and YFSETQ. This CDR3 contains 15 residues.

The chain is built from TRBV5-1 and TRBJ2-1, with D possibly matching TRBD2 (6 bases). Germline CDR1 reads SGHRS; CDR2 reads YFSETQ. Trimming took off 2 bases at V and 1 base at J, with 13 bases between the two ends. There are 16 residues in the CDR3. The CDR3 region is CASSFTAGGSYNEQFF. CDR3 coding DNA: TGCGCCAGCAGCTTCACAGCTGGAGGGTCCTACAATGAGCAGTTCTTC. Combining the CDR3 with reference TRBV5-1 and TRBJ2-1 gives the whole variable domain KAGVTQTPRYLIKTRGQQVTLSCSPISGHRSVSWYQQTPGQGLQFLFEYFSETQRNKGNFPGRFSGRQFSNSRSEMNVSTLELGDSALYLCASSFTAGGSYNEQFFGPGTRLTVL.

V and J are TRBV29-1 and TRBJ1-2; D uncertain. Trimming took off 7 bases at V and 8 bases at J, with 17 bases between the two ends. The germline gives CDR1 SQVTM, CDR2 ANQGSEA. The CDR3 is 12 amino acids. The CDR3, as DNA: TGCAGCGATTATAAGGCGGCGCGGGGCTACACCTTC. This codes for CSDYKAARGYTF. The full variable domain, its missing parts supplied by reference TRBV29-1 and TRBJ1-2, is SAVISQKPSRDICQRGTSLTIQCQVDSQVTMMFWYRQQPGQSLTLIATANQGSEATYESGFVIDKFPISRPNLTFSTLTVSNMSPEDSSIYLCSDYKAARGYTFGSGTRLTVV.

The chain links TRBV7-2 to TRBJ2-1, with 12 bases matching TRBD2. The germline V gene encodes CDR1 SGHTA and CDR2 FQGNSA. The CDR3 totals 16 residues. V shed 1 base and J 8 bases; nucleotides not matched to a gene: 6. The CDR3 loop reads CASSLGLAGVGYEQFF. The CDR3 nucleotides are TGTGCCAGCAGCTTAGGACTAGCGGGAGTTGGGTATGAGCAGTTCTTC.

The V call is TRBV4-2, the J call TRBJ2-1; D is uncertain. In germline, CDR1 is LGHNA, CDR2 YNFKEQ. The CDR3 is 15 residues long. V lost 0 bases and J 7 bases, leaving 13 bases between the germline ends. CDR3 sequence (DNA): TGTGCCAGCAGCCAAGAGGTAGGTCTACCTAATGAGCAGTTCTTC. Its protein product is CASSQEVGLPNEQFF.